This TCR beta chain was sequenced for a study of regulatory and conventional T cells in RAG deficiency (dated by TCRdb to 2015 to 2018). Turning to the overall study: High-throughput TCR beta sequencing was used to compare the repertoire diversity and composition of Treg, conventional CD4+ and CD8+ T cells between RAG-deficient patients and healthy controls. Here is what the overall study found, with its caveats: Rather than being bona fide Treg cells, the sorted CD25-high CD127-low cells in Omenn syndrome patients may represent peripherally activated cells. Compared with controls, Omenn syndrome and CID/AS patients had around 92-fold fewer unique TCR beta sequences in Treg cells, but only approximately 10-fold fewer in the other subsets. Compared with control T-cell subpopulations, RAG-deficient patients had much lower Shannon entropy and higher Simpson indices. For some subjects, some analyses of T-cell subsets were not performed. Shorter CDR3 lengths were found in all patient T-cell subsets, and >85% Treg-Tconv repertoire overlap at nucleotide and amino acid level was observed in Omenn syndrome patients.

Before genomic DNA was extracted, regulatory T cells were isolated from blood as CD4+CD25-high CD127-low cells. For repertoire analyses, the comparison group consisted of fewer than 10 healthy control donors. To prepare the library, the immunoSEQ multiplex PCR assay was applied. Rearranged TCR beta chain products were amplified from genomic DNA of sorted T-cell subsets and sequenced. The published analysis was carried out like this. Shannon entropy and Simpson indices were used to measure how diverse the repertoire of productive TCR beta rearrangements was. Clonal expansion was assessed using the summed frequency of the 100 most abundant productive TCR beta clonotypes among total reads. The TRB repertoires were evaluated with a self-reactivity index based on amino acid usage at CDR3beta positions 6 and 7. Two-way ANOVA was used for repertoire analyses, while Student t or Mann-Whitney tests were used for flow cytometric analyses. The table was pulled from immuneACCESS by TCRdb, which kept in-frame rearrangements only. Such tables lose some clones; where checked, under half of the loss comes from unresolved V genes, and the rest has no known cause. The D gene and trimming were derived from the DNA, and the V and J assignments and clone size from that table. The table for this sample lists 8,000 to 10,000 clones; around 90% of them were counted only once. The top ten clones comprise over 1% of the sample.

From V the trimming removes 4 bases and from J it removes 4 bases, while the gene matches leave 4 bases of the junction unaccounted for. From the cysteine up to the phenylalanine, the CDR3 has a length of 15 residues. The sequence is cut down to CDR3 DNA, 45 bases in frame from base 1. The CDR1 and CDR2 encoded by the germline V gene are MDHEN and SYDVKM. Worth noting for this clone: The clone's antigen remains unknown. Base qualities were left out, and no much larger clone turns up one base away.

These data also featured in a second study, about regulatory T cells. As that second paper reports: The multiplex PCR relied on 52 forward TRBV primers and 13 reverse TRBJ primers, and amplification bias was corrected through assay-based and computational methods. Repertoires from patients had restricted unique TRB V-J pairs and skewed V and J gene usage, with the strongest effect in regulatory T cells. T-cell receptor beta repertoires of sorted regulatory, conventional CD4+ and CD8+ T cells were compared between CD3G-deficient patients and healthy controls. Peripheral blood mononuclear cells were isolated by Ficoll density separation. Within the immunoSEQ assay, multiplex PCR amplified rearranged TRB loci from genomic DNA. Sequencing of the TRB amplicons was done on an Illumina HiSeq platform. Custom algorithms error-filtered the raw sequences and aligned them to reference gene sequences, after which the immunoSEQ online tools were used for analysis. Frequencies of productive and nonproductive TRB rearrangements were evaluated among both unique and total sequences. Prism software was used to run t tests, Mann-Whitney tests or two-way ANOVA for comparisons between groups.

The receptor comes from a human donor in good health. Sequenced: Tregs sorted from blood. The sequence is built from TRBV28 and TRBJ1-5; TRBD1 lines up with 10 middle nucleotides. This receptor carries the CDR3 CASSWDRGKNQPQHF. The DNA sequence is given as TGTGCCAGCAGTTGGGACAGGGGCAAAAATCAGCCCCAGCATTTT. The CDR3, completed at both ends by the reference TRBV28 and TRBJ1-5 genes, gives the full variable domain DVKVTQSSRYLVKRTGEKVFLECVQDMDHENMFWYRQDPGLGLRLIYFSYDVKMKEKGDIPEGYSVSREKKERFSLILESASTNQTSMYLCASSWDRGKNQPQHFGDGTRLSIL.